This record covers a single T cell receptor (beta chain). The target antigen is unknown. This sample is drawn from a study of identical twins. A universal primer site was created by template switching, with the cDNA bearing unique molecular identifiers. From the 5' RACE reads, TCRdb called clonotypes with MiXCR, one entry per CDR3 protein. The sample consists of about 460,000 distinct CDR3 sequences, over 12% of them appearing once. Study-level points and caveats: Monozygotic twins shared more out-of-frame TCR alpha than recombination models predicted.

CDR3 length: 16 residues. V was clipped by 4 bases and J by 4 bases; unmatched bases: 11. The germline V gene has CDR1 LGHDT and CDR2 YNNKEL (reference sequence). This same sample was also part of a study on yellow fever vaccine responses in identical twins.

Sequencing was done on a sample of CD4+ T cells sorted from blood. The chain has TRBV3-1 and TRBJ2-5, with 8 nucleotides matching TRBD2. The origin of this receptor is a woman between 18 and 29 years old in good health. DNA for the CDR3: TGTGCCAGCAGCCGCCGCGGAAGCGGGGGATCAGAGACCCAGTACTTC. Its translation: CASSRRGSGGSETQYF.